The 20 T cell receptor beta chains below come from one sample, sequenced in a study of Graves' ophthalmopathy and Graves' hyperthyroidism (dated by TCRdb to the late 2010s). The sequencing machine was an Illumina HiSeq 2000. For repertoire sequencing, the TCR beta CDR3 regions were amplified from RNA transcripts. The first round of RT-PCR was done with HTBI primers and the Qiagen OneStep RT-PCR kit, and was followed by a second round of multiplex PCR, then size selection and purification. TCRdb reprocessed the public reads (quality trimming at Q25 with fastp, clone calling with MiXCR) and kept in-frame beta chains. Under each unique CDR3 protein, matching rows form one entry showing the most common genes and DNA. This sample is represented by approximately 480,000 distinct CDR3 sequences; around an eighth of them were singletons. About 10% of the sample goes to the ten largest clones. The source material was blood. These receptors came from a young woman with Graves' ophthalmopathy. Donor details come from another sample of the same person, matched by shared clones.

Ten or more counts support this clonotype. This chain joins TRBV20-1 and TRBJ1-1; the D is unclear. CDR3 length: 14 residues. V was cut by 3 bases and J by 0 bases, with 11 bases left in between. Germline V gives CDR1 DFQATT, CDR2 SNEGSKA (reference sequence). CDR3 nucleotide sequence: TGCAGTGCTAGGGCCAGCTCCATGAACACTGAAGCTTTCTTT. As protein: CSARASSMNTEAFF.

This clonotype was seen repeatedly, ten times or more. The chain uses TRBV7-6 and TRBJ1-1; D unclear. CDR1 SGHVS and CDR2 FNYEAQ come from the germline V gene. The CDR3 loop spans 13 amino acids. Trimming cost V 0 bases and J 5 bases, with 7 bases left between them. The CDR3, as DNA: TGTGCCAGCAGCTTAGCAGCTTGGACTGAAGCTTTCTTT. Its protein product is CASSLAAWTEAFF. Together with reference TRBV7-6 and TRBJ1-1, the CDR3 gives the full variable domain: GAGVSQSPRYKVTKRGQDVALRCDPISGHVSLYWYRQALGQGPEFLTYFNYEAQQDKSGLPNDRFSAERPEGSISTLTIQRTEQRDSAMYRCASSLAAWTEAFFGQGTRLTVV.

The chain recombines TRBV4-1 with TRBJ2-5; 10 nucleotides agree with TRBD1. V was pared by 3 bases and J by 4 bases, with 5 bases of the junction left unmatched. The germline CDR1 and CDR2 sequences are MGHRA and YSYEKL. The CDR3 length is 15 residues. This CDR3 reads CASSQGQGYRETQYF. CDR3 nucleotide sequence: TGCGCCAGCAGCCAGGGACAGGGGTATCGAGAGACCCAGTACTTC.

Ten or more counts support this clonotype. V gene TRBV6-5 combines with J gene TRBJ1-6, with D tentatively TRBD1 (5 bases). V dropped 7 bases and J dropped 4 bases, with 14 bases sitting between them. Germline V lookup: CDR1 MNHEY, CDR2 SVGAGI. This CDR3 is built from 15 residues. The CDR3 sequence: CASTSGPQYNSPLHF. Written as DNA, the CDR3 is TGTGCCAGCACTTCGGGACCGCAATATAATTCACCCCTCCACTTT.

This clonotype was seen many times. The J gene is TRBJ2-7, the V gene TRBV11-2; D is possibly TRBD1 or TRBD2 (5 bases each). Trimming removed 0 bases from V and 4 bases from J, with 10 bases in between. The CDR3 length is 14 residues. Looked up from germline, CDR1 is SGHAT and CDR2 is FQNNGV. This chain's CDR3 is CASSLDPGTYEQYF. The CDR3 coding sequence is TGTGCCAGCAGCTTAGACCCCGGGACGTACGAGCAGTACTTC.

CDR3 amino acids: CASSYGARGLGETQYF. In nucleotides, the CDR3 is TGTGCCAGCAGTTACGGCGCCAGGGGGCTGGGAGAGACCCAGTACTTC. The rearrangement links TRBV6-2 or TRBV6-3 to TRBJ2-5, with 8 positions matching TRBD1. Germline lookup yields CDR1 MNHEY and CDR2 SVGEGT. CDR3 size: 16 residues. Trimming at V came to 2 bases and at J to 4 bases, leaving 9 bases not matched to a gene.

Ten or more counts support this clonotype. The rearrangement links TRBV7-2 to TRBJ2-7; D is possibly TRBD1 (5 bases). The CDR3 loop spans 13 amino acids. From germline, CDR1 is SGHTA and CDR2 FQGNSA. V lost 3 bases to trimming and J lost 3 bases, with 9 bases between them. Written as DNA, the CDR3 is TGTGCCAGCAGCTTCGTGACAGACTACGAGCAGTACTTC. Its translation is CASSFVTDYEQYF.

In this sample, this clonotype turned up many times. CDR3 sequence: CASSNGGTEAFF. In DNA form, the CDR3 reads TGTGCCAGCAGCAACGGTGGGACTGAAGCTTTCTTT. The J gene is TRBJ1-1, the V gene TRBV12-3 or TRBV12-4; D is ambiguous. This CDR3 is 12 amino acids long. Trimming took off 6 bases at V and 5 bases at J, with 10 bases between the two ends.

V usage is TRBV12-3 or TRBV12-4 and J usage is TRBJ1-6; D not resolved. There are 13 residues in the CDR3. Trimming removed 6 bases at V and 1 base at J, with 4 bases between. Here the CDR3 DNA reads TGTGCCAGCAGGGTTTCCTATAATTCACCCCTCCACTTT. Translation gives CASRVSYNSPLHF.

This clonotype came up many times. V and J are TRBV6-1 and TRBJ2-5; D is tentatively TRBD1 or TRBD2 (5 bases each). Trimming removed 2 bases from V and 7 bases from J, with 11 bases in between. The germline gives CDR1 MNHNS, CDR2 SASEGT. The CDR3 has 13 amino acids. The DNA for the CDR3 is TGTGCCAGCAGTGAACAGGGAGAGGGGACCCAGTACTTC. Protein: CASSEQGEGTQYF.

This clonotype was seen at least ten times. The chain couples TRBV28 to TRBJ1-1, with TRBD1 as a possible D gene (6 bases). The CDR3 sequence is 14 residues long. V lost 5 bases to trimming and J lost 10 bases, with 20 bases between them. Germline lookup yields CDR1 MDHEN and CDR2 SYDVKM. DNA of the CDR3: TGTGCCAGCAGTCCATCCTACAGGGTTGCGGGAGCTTTCTTT. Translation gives CASSPSYRVAGAFF. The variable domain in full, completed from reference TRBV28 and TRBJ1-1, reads DVKVTQSSRYLVKRTGEKVFLECVQDMDHENMFWYRQDPGLGLRLIYFSYDVKMKEKGDIPEGYSVSREKKERFSLILESASTNQTSMYLCASSPSYRVAGAFFGQGTRLTVV.

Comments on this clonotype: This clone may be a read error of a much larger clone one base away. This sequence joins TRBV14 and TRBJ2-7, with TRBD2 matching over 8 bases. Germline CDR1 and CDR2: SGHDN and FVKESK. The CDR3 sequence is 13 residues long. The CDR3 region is CAGSQSGSDEQYF. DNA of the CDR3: TGTGCCGGCAGCCAAAGCGGGAGCGACGAGCAGTACTTC.

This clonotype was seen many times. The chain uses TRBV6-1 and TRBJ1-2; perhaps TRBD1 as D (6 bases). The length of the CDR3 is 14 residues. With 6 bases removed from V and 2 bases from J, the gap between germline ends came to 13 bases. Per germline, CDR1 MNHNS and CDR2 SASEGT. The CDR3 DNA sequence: TGTGCCAGCAGGTTCGGGACATTCAACTATGGCTACACCTTC. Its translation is CASRFGTFNYGYTF.

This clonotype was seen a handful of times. CDR3 DNA sequence: TGTGCCAGCAGCCACGGAGCGGGGGCCTACGAGCAGTACTTC. Its protein product is CASSHGAGAYEQYF. The gene calls are TRBV3-1 and TRBJ2-7; the match to TRBD2 covers 8 bases. This CDR3 has 14 amino acids. Losses at the gene ends were 3 bases for V and 2 bases for J; bases not matched to a gene: 3. Germline CDR1 and CDR2: LGHDT and YNNKEL (reference sequence).

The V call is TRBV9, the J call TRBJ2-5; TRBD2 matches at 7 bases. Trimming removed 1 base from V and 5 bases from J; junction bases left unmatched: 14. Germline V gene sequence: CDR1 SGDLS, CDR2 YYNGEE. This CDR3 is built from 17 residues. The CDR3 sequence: CASSVPPSGAFRETQYF. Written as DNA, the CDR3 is TGTGCCAGCAGCGTACCGCCTAGCGGAGCTTTCAGGGAGACCCAGTACTTC.

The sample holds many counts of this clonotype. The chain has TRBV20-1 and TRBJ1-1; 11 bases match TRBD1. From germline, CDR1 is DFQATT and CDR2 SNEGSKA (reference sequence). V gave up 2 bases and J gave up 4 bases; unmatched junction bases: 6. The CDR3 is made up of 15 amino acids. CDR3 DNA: TGCAGTGCTAGATCTTCCGGGACAGGGGGCACTGAAGCTTTCTTT. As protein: CSARSSGTGGTEAFF.

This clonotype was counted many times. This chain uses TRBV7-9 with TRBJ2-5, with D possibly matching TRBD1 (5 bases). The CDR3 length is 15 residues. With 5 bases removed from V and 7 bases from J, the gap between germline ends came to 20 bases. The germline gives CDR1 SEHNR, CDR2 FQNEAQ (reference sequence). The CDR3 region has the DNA TGTGCCAGCAGCAATGATAGATGGTCAGACAGGACCCAGTACTTC. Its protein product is CASSNDRWSDRTQYF.

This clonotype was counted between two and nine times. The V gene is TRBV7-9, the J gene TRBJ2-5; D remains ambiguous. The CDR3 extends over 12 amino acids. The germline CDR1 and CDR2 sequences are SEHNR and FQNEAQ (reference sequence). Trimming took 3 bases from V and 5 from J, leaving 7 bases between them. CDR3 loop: CASSFLWETQYF. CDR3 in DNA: TGTGCCAGCAGCTTTTTGTGGGAGACCCAGTACTTC.

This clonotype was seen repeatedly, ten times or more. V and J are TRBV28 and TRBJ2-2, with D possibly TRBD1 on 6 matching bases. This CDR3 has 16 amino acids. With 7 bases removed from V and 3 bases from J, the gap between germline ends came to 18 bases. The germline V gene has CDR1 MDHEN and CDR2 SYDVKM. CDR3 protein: CASNPPGHQYTGELFF. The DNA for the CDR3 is TGTGCCAGCAATCCTCCGGGACACCAATACACCGGGGAGCTGTTTTTT.

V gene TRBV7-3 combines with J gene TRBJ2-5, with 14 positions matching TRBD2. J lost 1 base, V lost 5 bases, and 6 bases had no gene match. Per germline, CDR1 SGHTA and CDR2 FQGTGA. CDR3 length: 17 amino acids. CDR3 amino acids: CASSLGLAGASQETQYF. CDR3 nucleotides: TGTGCCAGCAGCCTGGGACTAGCGGGGGCGAGCCAAGAGACCCAGTACTTC.